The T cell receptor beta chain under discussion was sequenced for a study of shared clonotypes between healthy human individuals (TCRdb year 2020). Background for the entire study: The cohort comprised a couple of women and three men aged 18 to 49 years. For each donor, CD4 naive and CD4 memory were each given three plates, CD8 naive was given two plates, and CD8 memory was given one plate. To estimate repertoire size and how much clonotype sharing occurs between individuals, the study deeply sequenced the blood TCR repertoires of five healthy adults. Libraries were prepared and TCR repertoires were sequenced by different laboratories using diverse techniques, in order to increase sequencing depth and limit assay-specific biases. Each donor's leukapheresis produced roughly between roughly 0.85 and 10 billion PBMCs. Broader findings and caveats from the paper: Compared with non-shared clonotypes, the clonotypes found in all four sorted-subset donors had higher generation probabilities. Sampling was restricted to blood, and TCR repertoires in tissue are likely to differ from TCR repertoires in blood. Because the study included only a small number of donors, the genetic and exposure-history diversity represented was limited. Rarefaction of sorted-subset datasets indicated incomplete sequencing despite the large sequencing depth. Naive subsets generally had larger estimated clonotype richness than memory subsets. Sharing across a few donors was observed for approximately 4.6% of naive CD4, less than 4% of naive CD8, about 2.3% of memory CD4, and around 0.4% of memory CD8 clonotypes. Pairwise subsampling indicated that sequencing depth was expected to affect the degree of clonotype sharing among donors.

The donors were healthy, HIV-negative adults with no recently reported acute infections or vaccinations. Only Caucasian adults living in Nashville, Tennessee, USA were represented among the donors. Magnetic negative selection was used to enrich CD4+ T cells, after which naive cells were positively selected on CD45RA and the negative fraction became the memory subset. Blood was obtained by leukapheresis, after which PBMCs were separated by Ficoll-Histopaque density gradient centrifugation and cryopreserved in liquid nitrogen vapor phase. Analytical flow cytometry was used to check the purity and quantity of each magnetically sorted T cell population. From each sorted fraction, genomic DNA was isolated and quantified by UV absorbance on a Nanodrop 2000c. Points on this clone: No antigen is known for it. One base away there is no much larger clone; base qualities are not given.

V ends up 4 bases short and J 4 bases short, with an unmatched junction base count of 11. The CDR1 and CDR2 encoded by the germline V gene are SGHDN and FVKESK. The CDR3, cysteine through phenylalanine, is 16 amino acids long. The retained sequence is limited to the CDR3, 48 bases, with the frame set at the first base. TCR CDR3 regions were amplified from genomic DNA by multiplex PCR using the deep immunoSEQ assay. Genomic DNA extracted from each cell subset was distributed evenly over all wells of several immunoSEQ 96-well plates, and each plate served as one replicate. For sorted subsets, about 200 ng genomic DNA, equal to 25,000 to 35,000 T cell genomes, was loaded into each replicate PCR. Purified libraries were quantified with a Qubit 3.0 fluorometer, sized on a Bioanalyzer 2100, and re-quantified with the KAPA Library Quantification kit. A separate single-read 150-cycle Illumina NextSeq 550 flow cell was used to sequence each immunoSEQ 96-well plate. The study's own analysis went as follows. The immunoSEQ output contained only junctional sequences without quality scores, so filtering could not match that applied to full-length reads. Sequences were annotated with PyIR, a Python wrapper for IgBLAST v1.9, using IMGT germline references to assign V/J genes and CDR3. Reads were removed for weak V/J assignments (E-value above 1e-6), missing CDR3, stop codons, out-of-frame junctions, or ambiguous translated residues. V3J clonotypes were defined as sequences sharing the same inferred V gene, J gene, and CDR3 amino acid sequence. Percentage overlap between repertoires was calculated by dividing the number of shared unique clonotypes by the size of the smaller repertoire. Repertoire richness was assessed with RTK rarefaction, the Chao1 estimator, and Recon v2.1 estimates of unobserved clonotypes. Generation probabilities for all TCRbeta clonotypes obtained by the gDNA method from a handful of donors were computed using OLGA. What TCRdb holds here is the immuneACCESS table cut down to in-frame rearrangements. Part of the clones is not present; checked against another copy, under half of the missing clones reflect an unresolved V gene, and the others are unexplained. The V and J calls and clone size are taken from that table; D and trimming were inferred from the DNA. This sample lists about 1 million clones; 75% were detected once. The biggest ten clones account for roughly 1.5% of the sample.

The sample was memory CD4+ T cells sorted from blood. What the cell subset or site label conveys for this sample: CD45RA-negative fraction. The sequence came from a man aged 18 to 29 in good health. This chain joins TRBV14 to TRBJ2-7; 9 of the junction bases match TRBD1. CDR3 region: CASSPRGTGRVYEQYF. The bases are TGTGCCAGCAGCCCCCGTGGGACAGGGAGAGTATACGAGCAGTACTTC.